This passage covers 26 T cell receptor beta chains from one sample sequenced in a study of blood T cell repertoires in COVID-19. Using immunoSEQ multiplex PCR, the repertoire was profiled, and TCRdb retains in-frame clones only, with some absent. The sample lists some 170,000 clones, roughly 90% occurring once. The sequenced sample consisted of peripheral blood. These receptors originate from a man in his 60s with active or convalescent COVID-19.

The chain has TRBV11-2 and TRBJ1-4, with TRBD1 matching 8 bases. CDR3 length: 16 residues. After removal of 5 bases from V and 8 bases from J, the junction contained 13 bases not matched to a gene. The V gene's germline CDR1 is SGHAT and CDR2 FQNNGV. CDR3 region: CASSQGQGAGREKLFF. CDR3 DNA: TGTGCCAGCAGCCAGGGCCAGGGGGCTGGTCGGGAAAAACTGTTTTTT.

J is TRBJ1-1 and V is TRBV5-1, with 11 nucleotides matching TRBD1. After removal of 4 bases from V and 6 bases from J, the junction contained 2 bases not matched to a gene. Germline CDR1 reads SGHRS; CDR2 reads YFSETQ. The CDR3 contains 13 residues. The CDR3 sequence: CASSAGQGAEAFF. The CDR3 DNA reads as TGCGCCAGCAGCGCGGGACAGGGGGCTGAAGCTTTCTTT.

This chain links TRBV7-6 with TRBJ2-1; 7 bases line up with TRBD1. The V gene end was trimmed by 1 base and the J gene end by 2 bases; junction bases not matched to a gene: 2. Germline CDR1 is SGHVS and CDR2 is FNYEAQ. This CDR3 has 15 residues. The CDR3 is CASSLGQGPYNEQFF. Written as DNA, the CDR3 is TGTGCCAGCAGCTTAGGACAGGGACCCTACAATGAGCAGTTCTTC.

V usage is TRBV5-1 and J usage is TRBJ2-5; 9 bases are shared with TRBD1. CDR1 is SGHRS, CDR2 YFSETQ, per germline. J was trimmed by 1 base and V by 0 bases; bases with no gene match: 4. This CDR3 spans 16 amino acids. Here the CDR3 DNA reads TGCGCCAGCAGCTTGGAGGACAGGGGCCCCCAAGAGACCCAGTACTTC. Translation gives CASSLEDRGPQETQYF.

The gene calls are TRBV7-9 and TRBJ1-1; D may be TRBD1 (5 bases). Germline V gene data show CDR1 as SEHNR and CDR2 as FQNEAQ (reference sequence). The CDR3 has 16 amino acids. Between the trimmed V and J ends, which lost 3 bases and 0 bases, there was a span of 14 bases. The CDR3 nucleotides read TGTGCCAGCAGCTTTTATCCGACAGATATGAACACTGAAGCTTTCTTT. It yields the protein CASSFYPTDMNTEAFF.

The chain has TRBV27 and TRBJ1-1; 7 bases align to TRBD1. V shed 6 bases and J 4 bases; nucleotides not matched to a gene: 5. The germline V gene encodes CDR1 MNHEY and CDR2 SMNVEV (reference sequence). The CDR3 is made up of 13 amino acids. CDR3 sequence (DNA): TGTGCCAGCAGGACAGGGTATGGCACTGAAGCTTTCTTT. Residues: CASRTGYGTEAFF.

The chain employs TRBV5-1 and TRBJ2-3, with 11 positions matching TRBD2. This CDR3 comprises 15 residues. Per the germline V gene, CDR1 is SGHRS and CDR2 is YFSETQ. Trimming cost V 3 bases and J 5 bases; bases outside gene matches: 5. CDR3 DNA sequence: TGCGCCAGCAGCTCAACTGGGACTAGCGGAGATACGCAGTATTTT. It codes for CASSSTGTSGDTQYF.

This chain uses TRBV10-1 with TRBJ2-1, with 14 bases identical to TRBD2. V lost 6 bases to trimming and J lost 1 base; unmatched junction nucleotides: 5. CDR1 and CDR2 (germline): WNHNN, SYGVQD (reference sequence). This CDR3 contains 17 residues. CDR3 loop: CASSGTSGSPSYNEQFF. Here the CDR3 DNA reads TGCGCCAGCAGCGGGACTAGCGGGAGCCCATCCTACAATGAGCAGTTCTTC.

The chain employs TRBV19 and TRBJ2-1; 7 bases are a match to TRBD2. Germline loops: CDR1 LNHDA, CDR2 SQIVND (reference sequence). The CDR3 sequence is 15 residues long. Germline trimming cut 1 base from V and 3 bases from J; bases unmatched to any gene: 3. The CDR3, as DNA: TGTGCCAGTAGTATAGCCGGGAGGTTCTACAATGAGCAGTTCTTC. It codes for CASSIAGRFYNEQFF.

This sequence joins TRBV15 and TRBJ1-6; D possibly corresponds to TRBD1 (6 bases). Germline loops: CDR1 LNHNV, CDR2 YYDKDF (reference sequence). The CDR3 is 14 residues long. The germline V and J ends were trimmed by 4 bases and 9 bases, with 13 bases remaining between them. This CDR3 reads CATSITGLGSPLHF. The CDR3 bases are TGTGCCACCAGCATAACAGGGTTGGGTTCACCCCTCCACTTT.

This clone was detected once. This sequence joins TRBV6-5 and TRBJ1-4, with D possibly being TRBD1 (6 bases). CDR1 is MNHEY and CDR2 is SVGAGI in the germline V gene. The CDR3 is made up of 16 amino acids. V was shortened by 4 bases and J by 8 bases, with 20 bases between the two germline ends. CDR3 nucleotide sequence: TGTGCCAGCAGTTCTGATAGGGGGAGAGTACGGGAAAAACTGTTTTTT. This codes for CASSSDRGRVREKLFF.

The genes are TRBV27 and TRBJ1-5, with D unclear. Trimming stripped 3 bases from V and 1 base from J, with 4 bases between. Germline values: CDR1 MNHEY, CDR2 SMNVEV (reference sequence). The CDR3 has 13 amino acids. Here the CDR3 reads CASSFRSNQPQHF. The CDR3 coding sequence is TGTGCCAGCAGTTTCCGGAGCAATCAGCCCCAGCATTTT.

V gene TRBV18 combines with J gene TRBJ2-2; 8 positions agree with TRBD2. This CDR3 is built from 15 residues. V lost 6 bases and J lost 1; bases outside the gene matches: 4. Germline CDR1 and CDR2: KGHSH and LQKENI. The DNA of the CDR3 is TGTGCCAGCTCCGGACTAGCAGGGAACACCGGGGAGCTGTTTTTT. Translation gives CASSGLAGNTGELFF.

The table lists this clone with many counts. The chain joins TRBV14 to TRBJ2-7; the match to TRBD1 covers 10 bases. After removal of 2 bases from V and 6 bases from J, the junction contained 10 bases not matched to a gene. The V gene's germline CDR1 is SGHDN and CDR2 FVKESK. The CDR3 spans 16 residues. CDR3 coding DNA: TGTGCCAGCAGCCAACCCGGGACAGGGGCTTTGAGCGAGCAGTACTTC. It translates to CASSQPGTGALSEQYF. Supplemented by reference TRBV14 and TRBJ2-7, the full variable domain reads EAGVTQFPSHSVIEKGQTVTLRCDPISGHDNLYWYRRVMGKEIKFLLHFVKESKQDESGMPNNRFLAERTGGTYSTLKVQPAELEDSGVYFCASSQPGTGALSEQYFGPGTRLTVT.

The chain joins TRBV29-1 to TRBJ1-4, with 10 positions matching TRBD1. V shed 4 bases and J 4 bases; nucleotides not matched to a gene: 6. CDR1 is SQVTM and CDR2 is ANQGSEA in the germline V gene. The CDR3 is 15 residues long. The CDR3: CSVGGTGAHNEKLFF. The CDR3 region has the DNA TGCAGCGTTGGTGGGACAGGGGCCCATAATGAAAAACTGTTTTTT.

This rearrangement joins TRBV15 to TRBJ1-2; 8 nucleotides line up with TRBD1. The germline V gene encodes CDR1 LNHNV and CDR2 YYDKDF (reference sequence). Trimming at V came to 1 base and at J to 4 bases, leaving 8 bases not matched to a gene. CDR3 length: 16 residues. CDR3 bases: TGTGCCACCAGCAGAGGAGGGACAGGTTTCATCTATGGCTACACCTTC. Encoded protein: CATSRGGTGFIYGYTF.

The chain has TRBV4-1 and TRBJ2-3, with TRBD2 matching 10 bases. CDR1 is MGHRA, CDR2 YSYEKL, per germline. V lost 0 bases to trimming and J lost 5 bases; unmatched junction nucleotides: 8. This CDR3 is built from 17 residues. CDR3 in DNA: TGCGCCAGCAGCCAAGATTGGCTAGCGGGGGAGAGAGATACGCAGTATTTT. Protein product: CASSQDWLAGERDTQYF.

V gene TRBV11-2 combines with J gene TRBJ2-5; TRBD2 agrees at 16 bases. This CDR3 contains 16 residues. Germline V gene lookup returns CDR1 SGHAT and CDR2 FQNNGV. J lost 5 bases, V lost 7 bases, and 7 bases had no gene match. The DNA of the CDR3 is TGTGCCAGCATGGGACTAGCGGGAGGGCTGGGGGAGACCCAGTACTTC. It specifies CASMGLAGGLGETQYF.

The V gene is TRBV5-8, the J gene TRBJ1-1, with TRBD1 matching 7 bases. The CDR3 sequence is 14 residues long. Germline V CDR1 and CDR2: SGHTS, YDEGEE. With V trimmed by 0 bases and J by 5 bases, 4 bases remained unmatched. For the CDR3, the DNA is TGTGCCAGCAGCTTGGTCAACAGGGGTACTGAAGCTTTCTTT. Translating it yields CASSLVNRGTEAFF.

Only one count was recorded for this clone. The V call is TRBV5-8, the J call TRBJ2-7, with 9 bases matching TRBD1. This CDR3 is built from 14 residues. The germline V gene encodes CDR1 SGHTS and CDR2 YDEGEE. Trimming removed 4 bases from V and 4 bases from J; junction bases left unmatched: 6. The CDR3 loop reads CASSPGQGGYEQYF. CDR3 DNA: TGTGCCAGCAGCCCGGGACAGGGAGGGTACGAGCAGTACTTC. Together with reference TRBV5-8 and TRBJ2-7, the CDR3 gives the full variable domain: EAGVTQSPTHLIKTRGQQATLRCSPISGHTSVYWYQQALGLGLQFLLWYDEGEERNRGNFPPRFSGRQFPNYSSELNVNALELEDSALYLCASSPGQGGYEQYFGPGTRLTVT.

About this clone: Its ends do not fully match the called genes, so a read error is possible. This rearrangement joins TRBV7-9 to TRBJ2-7; 9 bases fit TRBD2. This CDR3 region has 14 residues. Per the germline V gene, CDR1 is SEHNR and CDR2 is FQNEAQ (reference sequence). CDR3 DNA: TGTGCCAGCAGCTTAATGACTAGCGGCGCGTTATGTGGCTTC. This gives the protein CASSLMTSGALCGF.

This chain connects TRBV10-2 to TRBJ1-1; weak D call: TRBD1 (6 bases). V was shortened by 10 bases and J by 0 bases, with 12 bases between the two germline ends. CDR1 and CDR2 (germline): WSHSY, SAAADI. This CDR3 is built from 13 residues. The CDR3 DNA reads as TGCGCCACACACGGACAGTTGAACACTGAAGCTTTCTTT. Its translation: CATHGQLNTEAFF.

This chain connects TRBV27 to TRBJ1-1, with D uncertain. There are 13 residues in the CDR3. The germline gives CDR1 MNHEY, CDR2 SMNVEV (reference sequence). Trimming removed 3 bases from V and 5 bases from J, with 10 bases in between. In DNA, the CDR3 is TGTGCCAGCAGTTTTGGGCCAGTTACTGAAGCTTTCTTT. This codes for CASSFGPVTEAFF.

The rearrangement joins TRBV6-6 to TRBJ2-1; maybe TRBD2 (5 bases). V lost 6 bases to trimming and J lost 0 bases, with 6 bases between them. The CDR3 sequence is 13 residues long. Per germline, CDR1 MNHNY and CDR2 SVGAGI (reference sequence). CDR3: CASSRGSYNEQFF. For the CDR3, the DNA is TGTGCCAGCAGCCGGGGCTCCTACAATGAGCAGTTCTTC.

The gene calls are TRBV19 and TRBJ1-1; D not certain. CDR1 is LNHDA, CDR2 SQIVND, per germline (reference sequence). The CDR3 has 14 residues. The V gene lost 3 bases and the J gene lost 0 bases, with 8 bases spanning the gap. CDR3 protein: CASSIPVMNTEAFF. The CDR3 coding sequence is TGTGCCAGTAGTATCCCCGTAATGAACACTGAAGCTTTCTTT.

The V and J genes are TRBV9 and TRBJ2-5; D is possibly TRBD2 (7 bases). The V gene's germline CDR1 is SGDLS and CDR2 YYNGEE. The germline V and J ends were trimmed by 4 bases and 4 bases, with 20 bases remaining between them. The CDR3 sequence is 16 residues long. The CDR3 here is CASSSILGGGSETQYF. The CDR3 DNA follows: TGTGCCAGCAGCTCCATCTTGGGCGGGGGCTCAGAGACCCAGTACTTC.